The 8 T cell receptor beta chains presented below share a single source sample, sequenced in a study of Ad26.COV2.S vaccination and SARS-CoV-2 variants. Assay: immunoSEQ multiplex PCR; the TCRdb copy retains only in-frame clones and omits some. The top ten hold more than 10% of the sample, which has around 400,000 clones, approximately 90% seen once. The treatment here: approximately 18 received Ad26.COV2.S at low or high dose, single or two shots; roughly 5 received placebo; per-sample allocation not given. At day 63 after the first vaccine or placebo injection, samples were drawn. Sequences were derived from peripheral blood, sampled in a trial of Ad26.COV2.S vaccine versus placebo. These receptors were taken from a person between 18 and 59 years old who received the Ad26.COV2.S COVID-19 vaccine or a placebo.

The CDR3 nucleotides are TGCGCCAGCAGCCCCCGAGTGGTTGGGACAGATACGCAGTATTTT. Amino acids: CASSPRVVGTDTQYF. The chain combines TRBV4-3 with TRBJ2-3, with D unclear. Germline CDR1 is LGHNA and CDR2 is YSLEER. With 4 bases removed from V and 3 bases from J, the gap between germline ends came to 14 bases. The CDR3 is made up of 15 amino acids.

This chain uses TRBV5-4 with TRBJ2-1; possibly TRBD2 for D (6 bases). CDR3 length: 14 residues. Germline V gene sequence: CDR1 SGHNT, CDR2 YYREEE (reference sequence). V was clipped by 0 bases and J by 8 bases, with 12 bases between them. In nucleotides, the CDR3 is TGTGCCAGCAGCTTGGCCAGCGGGTTCGATGAGCAGTTCTTC. Translated: CASSLASGFDEQFF.

V usage is TRBV27 and J usage is TRBJ2-7; 10 bases match TRBD1. V shed 5 bases, J shed 2 bases, and the junction held 12 bases outside the gene matches. CDR3 size: 17 residues. Germline V gene sequence: CDR1 MNHEY, CDR2 SMNVEV (reference sequence). DNA of the CDR3: TGTGCCAGCAGTCCGTCCCTGGGACAGGGGAATCCCTACGAGCAGTACTTC. As protein: CASSPSLGQGNPYEQYF.

J is TRBJ2-7 and V is TRBV7-2; a weak D match, TRBD2 (6 bases). Trimming removed 5 bases from V and 2 bases from J, with 7 bases in between. Germline V gene sequence: CDR1 SGHTA, CDR2 FQGNSA. The CDR3 contains 12 residues. The CDR3 protein is CASSRLAYEQYF. CDR3 coding DNA: TGTGCCAGCAGCCGACTAGCCTACGAGCAGTACTTC.

The rearrangement joins TRBV9 to TRBJ1-1, with D possibly being TRBD1 (6 bases). The germline CDR1 and CDR2 sequences are SGDLS and YYNGEE. This CDR3 is built from 13 residues. Trimming removed 3 bases at V and 5 bases at J, with 11 bases between. DNA for the CDR3: TGTGCCAGCAGCGAGGGGGGGCAGACTGAAGCTTTCTTT. It specifies CASSEGGQTEAFF.

The CDR3 DNA sequence: TGTGCCAGTAGTATAGGTCAGGGCCTGAACACTGAAGCTTTCTTT. It specifies CASSIGQGLNTEAFF. The chain uses TRBV19 and TRBJ1-1; D is possibly TRBD1 (5 bases). The CDR3 spans 15 residues. V was trimmed by 1 base and J by 0 bases, leaving 9 bases between them. The V gene's germline CDR1 is LNHDA and CDR2 SQIVND (reference sequence).

The chain uses TRBV25-1 and TRBJ1-2, with 11 positions matching TRBD1. Germline V lookup: CDR1 MGHDK, CDR2 SYGVNS. CDR3 size: 15 residues. J lost 6 bases, V lost 5 bases, and 8 bases had no gene match. The CDR3 region has the DNA TGTGCCAGCAGTATTCCCGGGACAGGGGGAGATGGCTACACCTTC. Translating it yields CASSIPGTGGDGYTF.

The V and J genes are TRBV5-4 and TRBJ2-2, with D hard to call. The CDR3 has 16 residues. Germline CDR1 SGHNT, CDR2 YYREEE (reference sequence). The V and J ends lost 1 base and 0 bases respectively, with 10 bases between them. The DNA of the CDR3 is TGTGCCAGCAGCTTGTTCCGGCAGGCGAACACCGGGGAGCTGTTTTTT. It yields the protein CASSLFRQANTGELFF.